A selection of T cell receptor beta chains follows, all from one sample in a study of a mutant IDH1 vaccine in newly diagnosed glioma. The table came from immunoSEQ multiplex PCR; TCRdb's copy has only in-frame clones and leaves some out. The sample holds some 42,000 clones, roughly 80% seen once. These receptors have no known antigen. The specimen comprised PBMCs, sampled from a glioma patient whose treatment included an IDH1 peptide vaccine. The source is a man aged 50 to 59 with glioma. CDR3s include the opening cysteine and the closing phenylalanine or tryptophan. The order of the fields is CDR3 DNA, CDR3 protein, J gene, clone size, V gene, D gene. The D gene is left open where the match is weak. Not all rows give a size; the values are once, few, many and, for expanded clones, a class.

TGCGCCAGCAGCCGGGGGGGACAGGAAAGGGGCTACGAGCAGTACTTC CASSRGGQERGYEQYF TRBJ2-7 NA TRBV5-1 NA
TGTGCCAGCAGCTTAGCGAGGACGGGCGGCTACGAGCAGTACTTC CASSLARTGGYEQYF TRBJ2-7 few TRBV7-9 NA
TGTGCCAGCAGCGACAAGGGGGCGCTAAGAGCGCCCCAGTACTTC CASSDKGALRAPQYF TRBJ2-5 NA TRBV9 TRBD1
TGTGCCAGCAGTTACCCGGGACAGGAAGCTTTCTTT CASSYPGQEAFF TRBJ1-1 few TRBV6-6 TRBD1
TGCAGCGTAAAACAGGGTAATAGCAATCAGCCCCAGCATTTT CSVKQGNSNQPQHF TRBJ1-5 NA TRBV29-1 NA
TGCGCCAGCAGCCAAGAATTAAGGACAGGGGCGGATGAAAAACTGTTTTTT CASSQELRTGADEKLFF TRBJ1-4 NA TRBV4-3 TRBD1
TGTGCCAGCAGGTTAGGGATGGATGGCTACACCTTC CASRLGMDGYTF TRBJ1-2 once TRBV2 NA
TGTGCCAGCAGCCCTAGCCCAGACACTGAAGCTTTCTTT CASSPSPDTEAFF TRBJ1-1 NA TRBV11-3 NA
TGCGCCAGCAGCTTGTTACAGGGGGATGGTGAAGCTTTCTTT CASSLLQGDGEAFF TRBJ1-1 few TRBV5-1 TRBD1
TGTGCCAGCAGTTTAAGGGTCGGGGACACTGAAGCTTTCTTT CASSLRVGDTEAFF TRBJ1-1 NA TRBV27 NA
TGCGCCAGCAGCCGGGACAGCGCGAACACTGAAGCTTTCTTT CASSRDSANTEAFF TRBJ1-1 NA TRBV5-1 TRBD1
TGTGCCAGCTCACCACCCGACGGGAGCTCCTACAATGAGCAGTTCTTC CASSPPDGSSYNEQFF TRBJ2-1 NA TRBV18 NA
TGCGCCAGCAGCCAAGATGTAAACGAAAAACTGTTTTTT CASSQDVNEKLFF TRBJ1-4 NA TRBV4-3 NA
TGTGCCAGCAGTTTACGGGGGGACAATGAGCAGTTCTTC CASSLRGDNEQFF TRBJ2-1 NA TRBV27 TRBD2
TGTGCCATCAGTGCTTGGCAGGGGGAGGACACTGAAGCTTTCTTT CAISAWQGEDTEAFF TRBJ1-1 NA TRBV10-3 TRBD1
TGTGCCTGGAGTGGGGGGGCCGGAGGTGACGGGTTCGGGAATGAGCAGTTCTTC CAWSGGAGGDGFGNEQFF TRBJ2-1 NA TRBV30 NA
TGTGCCAGCAGTGAGGACAGGGGGAGCAATCAGCCCCAGCATTTT CASSEDRGSNQPQHF TRBJ1-5 NA TRBV2 TRBD1
TGTGCCAGCAGCCTGAACTACGAGCAGTACTTC CASSLNYEQYF TRBJ2-7 NA TRBV5-8 NA
TGTGCCTGGAGTGTCTCCATCTTTCAGCCCCAGCATTTT CAWSVSIFQPQHF TRBJ1-5 NA TRBV30 NA
TGTGCCATCAGTGGGGCAGGCGGGGGAAACACCATATATTTT CAISGAGGGNTIYF TRBJ1-3 NA TRBV10-3 NA
TGCGCCAGCAGCTTCCAGGGGGCGTCCTACGAGCAGTACTTC CASSFQGASYEQYF TRBJ2-7 NA TRBV5-1 TRBD1
TGTGCCACCAGGCGGGACGGCAATCAGCCCCAGCATTTT CATRRDGNQPQHF TRBJ1-5 NA TRBV10-3 NA
TGCGCCAGCAGCACAGGTAACACTGAAGCTTTCTTT CASSTGNTEAFF TRBJ1-1 once TRBV5-1 NA
TGCGCCAGCAGCTTGCCGGAGTCCTACGAGCAGTACTTC CASSLPESYEQYF TRBJ2-7 once TRBV5-1 NA
TGTGCCAGTAGTATATCAGGGAGTCCCGCTGGGGCCAACGTCCTGACTTTC CASSISGSPAGANVLTF TRBJ2-6 NA TRBV19 NA
TGTGCCAGCAGTGAACTAGCGGGGGGGGGCACAGATACGCAGTATTTT CASSELAGGGTDTQYF TRBJ2-3 NA TRBV2 TRBD2
TGCAGTGCTGGTTCAGGGGCCGAGCAGTACTTC CSAGSGAEQYF TRBJ2-7 once TRBV20-1 NA
TGTGCCAGCTTGAGGGACAGTGGAGAAAAACTGTTTTTT CASLRDSGEKLFF TRBJ1-4 NA TRBV6-1 TRBD1
TGTGCCAGCAGTTTGGACGGAAGGGGGGAGCTGTTTTTT CASSLDGRGELFF TRBJ2-2 NA TRBV6-4 NA
TGTGCCAGCAGCGCGATACAGGGCTACGAGCAGTACTTC CASSAIQGYEQYF TRBJ2-7 NA TRBV5-6 NA
TGCGCCAGCAGCCAAGATTTGACAGGGGAGATGGGCGAGCAGTACTTC CASSQDLTGEMGEQYF TRBJ2-7 few TRBV4-3 TRBD1
TGTGCCAGCAGTGAAGGGACACTGCTTGTTGAAGCTTTCTTT CASSEGTLLVEAFF TRBJ1-1 NA TRBV6-1 NA
TGTGCCAGCAGCTTGGACACCCAAGAGACCCAGTACTTC CASSLDTQETQYF TRBJ2-5 NA TRBV5-4 NA
TGTGCCAGCAGCGCCCCAGGGATCAATCAGCCCCAGCATTTT CASSAPGINQPQHF TRBJ1-5 NA TRBV27 NA
TGTGCCAGCAGCTCCTCGCCGGGCACCGAGCAGTACTTC CASSSSPGTEQYF TRBJ2-7 few TRBV7-2 NA
TGTGCCAGCAGCTTAGCAGTCAGGACAGTGATTACCTACAATGAGCAGTTCTTC CASSLAVRTVITYNEQFF TRBJ2-1 once TRBV7-2 NA
TGCGCCAGCAGCTTGGCGACAGCGCAGGGCACCGGGGAGCTGTTTTTT CASSLATAQGTGELFF TRBJ2-2 NA TRBV5-1 NA
TGCGCCAGCAGCTTGGGTCAGGGAGATTATGGCTACACCTTC CASSLGQGDYGYTF TRBJ1-2 NA TRBV5-1 NA
TGTGCCAGCAGTCTATCGGGCGGCCCTCAAGAGACCCAGTACTTC CASSLSGGPQETQYF TRBJ2-5 NA TRBV27 NA
TGTGCCAGCAGCTTAAGCACGGACTACGAGCAGTACTTC CASSLSTDYEQYF TRBJ2-7 NA TRBV13 NA
TGTCCCCACGGGGGCAGCAATCAGCCCCAGCATTTT CPHGGSNQPQHF TRBJ1-5 once TRBV28 NA
TGTGCCAGCAGCCAGTCCCGGGACATTCAGTACTTC CASSQSRDIQYF TRBJ2-4 NA TRBV4-2 NA
TGTGCCACCAGCAGAGAGGAGAGACAGGACAATCAGCCCCAGCATTTT CATSREERQDNQPQHF TRBJ1-5 NA TRBV15 NA
TGTGCCAGCAGCTTTGCAGGGGTCAGCAATGAGCAGTTCTTC CASSFAGVSNEQFF TRBJ2-1 NA TRBV7-9 NA
TGTGCCAGCAGCGTAGGGAGGGGCCGGAGCACAGATACGCAGTATTTT CASSVGRGRSTDTQYF TRBJ2-3 NA TRBV9 NA
TGTGCCAGCAGTTCCGGACAAAAGCATCAGCCCCAGCATTTT CASSSGQKHQPQHF TRBJ1-5 few TRBV27 NA
TGTGCCAGCAGCCGGGTCGGGACAGATAACTATGGCTACACCTTC CASSRVGTDNYGYTF TRBJ1-2 NA TRBV5-6 TRBD1
TGTGCCAGCAGCTTAAATCGCGGGGACGGCTACACCTTC CASSLNRGDGYTF TRBJ1-2 NA TRBV7-3 NA
TGTGCCTGGGCCGCAGGAGGGGGCGGGTACACCGGGGAGCTGTTTTTT CAWAAGGGGYTGELFF TRBJ2-2 NA TRBV30 NA
TGTGCCAGTAGTATAGATGACGGGCTGATCACTGAAGCTTTCTTT CASSIDDGLITEAFF TRBJ1-1 few TRBV19 NA
TGTGCCAGCGGAAAACTAGCGGGGGGAGAAGAGACCCAGTACTTC CASGKLAGGEETQYF TRBJ2-5 NA TRBV6-5 TRBD2
TGTGCCAGCAGGGGGACAGGGAGCTTCGGGGAAAAACTGTTTTTT CASRGTGSFGEKLFF TRBJ1-4 NA TRBV2 TRBD1
TGTGCCAGCACGCTCTGGCTTTACAATGAGCAGTTCTTC CASTLWLYNEQFF TRBJ2-1 NA TRBV7-2 NA